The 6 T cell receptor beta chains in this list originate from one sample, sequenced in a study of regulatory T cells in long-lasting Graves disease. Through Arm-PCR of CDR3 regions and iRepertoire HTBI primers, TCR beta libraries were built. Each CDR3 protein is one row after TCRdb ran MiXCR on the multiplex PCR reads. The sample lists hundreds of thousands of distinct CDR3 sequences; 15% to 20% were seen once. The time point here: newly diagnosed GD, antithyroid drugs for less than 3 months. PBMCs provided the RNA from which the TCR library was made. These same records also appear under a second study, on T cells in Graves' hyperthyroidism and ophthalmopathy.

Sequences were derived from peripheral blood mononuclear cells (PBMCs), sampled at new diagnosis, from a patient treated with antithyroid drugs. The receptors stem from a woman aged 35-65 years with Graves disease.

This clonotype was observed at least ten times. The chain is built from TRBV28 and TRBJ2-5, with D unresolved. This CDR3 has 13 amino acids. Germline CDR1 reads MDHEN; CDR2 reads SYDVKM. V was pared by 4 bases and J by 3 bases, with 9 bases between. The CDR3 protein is CASSSQLKETQYF. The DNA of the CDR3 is TGTGCCAGCAGTTCGCAGCTCAAAGAGACCCAGTACTTC. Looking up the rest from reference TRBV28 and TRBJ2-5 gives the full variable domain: DVKVTQSSRYLVKRTGEKVFLECVQDMDHENMFWYRQDPGLGLRLIYFSYDVKMKEKGDIPEGYSVSREKKERFSLILESASTNQTSMYLCASSSQLKETQYFGPGTRLLVL.

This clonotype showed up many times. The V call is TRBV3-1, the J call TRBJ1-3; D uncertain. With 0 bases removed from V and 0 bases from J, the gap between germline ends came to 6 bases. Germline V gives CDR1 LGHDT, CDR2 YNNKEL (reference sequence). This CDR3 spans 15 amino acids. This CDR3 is CASSQDGYSGNTIYF. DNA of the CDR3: TGTGCCAGCAGCCAAGACGGATACTCTGGAAACACCATATATTTT.

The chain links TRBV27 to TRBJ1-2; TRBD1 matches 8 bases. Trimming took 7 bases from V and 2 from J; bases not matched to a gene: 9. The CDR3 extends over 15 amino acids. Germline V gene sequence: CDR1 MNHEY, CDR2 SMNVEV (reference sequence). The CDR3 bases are TGTGCCAGCATCCCATTGGGGACAGGAAACTATGGCTACACCTTC. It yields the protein CASIPLGTGNYGYTF.

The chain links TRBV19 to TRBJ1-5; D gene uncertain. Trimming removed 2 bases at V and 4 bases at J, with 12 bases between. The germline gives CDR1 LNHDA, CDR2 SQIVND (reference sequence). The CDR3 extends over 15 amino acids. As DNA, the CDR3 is TGTGCCAGTAGTATATCACCAGGCACGAATCAGCCCCAGCATTTT. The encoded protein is CASSISPGTNQPQHF.

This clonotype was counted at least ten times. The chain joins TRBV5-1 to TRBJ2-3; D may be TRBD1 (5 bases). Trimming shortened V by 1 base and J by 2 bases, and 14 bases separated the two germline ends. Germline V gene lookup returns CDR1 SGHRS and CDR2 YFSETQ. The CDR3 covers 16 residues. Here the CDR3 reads CASSLPRRGSTDTQYF. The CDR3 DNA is TGCGCCAGCAGCTTGCCACGTAGGGGCTCCACAGATACGCAGTATTTT. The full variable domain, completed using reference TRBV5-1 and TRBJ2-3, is KAGVTQTPRYLIKTRGQQVTLSCSPISGHRSVSWYQQTPGQGLQFLFEYFSETQRNKGNFPGRFSGRQFSNSRSEMNVSTLELGDSALYLCASSLPRRGSTDTQYFGPGTRLTVL.

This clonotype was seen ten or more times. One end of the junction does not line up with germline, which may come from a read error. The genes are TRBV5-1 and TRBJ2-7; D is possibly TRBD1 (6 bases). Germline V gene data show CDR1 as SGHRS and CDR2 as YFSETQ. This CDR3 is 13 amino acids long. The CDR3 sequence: CASSLTGSYEQYF. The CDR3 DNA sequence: TGTGCCAGCAGCTTGACAGGCTCCTACGAGCAGTACTTC.